These T cell receptor beta chains were read from a single sample in a study of blood T cell repertoires in COVID-19. The protocol was immunoSEQ multiplex PCR, while the TCRdb copy is restricted to in-frame clones and leaves out a portion. The table shows approximately 190,000 clones, with roughly 82% occurring only once. Sequencing was done on a sample of peripheral blood. Receptor source: a woman in her sixties with COVID-19, enrolled during active disease. The conserved cysteine and the conserved F or W are not part of the CDR3 here. The order of the fields is V gene, D gene, CDR3 protein. The D gene is left open where the match is weak.

>TRBV10-3|-
AISVEGNEQF
>TRBV6-4|TRBD1
ASSVDRDRATEAF
>TRBV14|-
ASSQVPPLSVTTGELF
>TRBV11-2|TRBD2
ASSLGTSGYSYNEQF
>TRBV5-1|-
ASSLGTGARGQPQH
>TRBV7-2|-
ASSLAGRAQNTGELF
>TRBV7-8|-
ASSQNLGGEQY
>TRBV7-9|TRBD1
ASNLQGSSYNEQF
>TRBV29-1|-
SVDREGSGYT
>TRBV21-1|-
ASSKEPQQGQPGVAKNIQY
>TRBV5-5|-
ASSRDGTYEQY
>TRBV7-7|TRBD1
ASSPRGTGTGELF
>TRBV5-4|TRBD1
ASKGQQNTEAF
>TRBV28|TRBD2
ASSFREGLYEQY
>TRBV5-1|-
ASSIGQGTEAF
>TRBV10-2|TRBD1
ASLQGNIADTQY
>TRBV5-4|-
ASSLVGGVETQY
>TRBV6-5|TRBD1
ASRGRQGNFYEQF
>TRBV29-1|-
SDLQTPNYGYT
>TRBV7-2|-
ASSFLLGTPNNSPLH
>TRBV7-2|TRBD1
ASSSRSDRVGGELF
>TRBV19|-
ATKRGTASTDTQY
>TRBV5-1|-
ASSLVGETDTDTQY
>TRBV19|TRBD1
ASSMKTGWAEAF
>TRBV6-1|TRBD1
ASSDRDRGGYT
>TRBV6-5|TRBD2
ASSRTSGRTDTQY
>TRBV30|TRBD1
AWTDRGEASYNEQF
>TRBV2|TRBD2
ASSGLAGGLGEQF
>TRBV5-1|-
ASSFPGRAANTGELF
>TRBV28|-
ASSSSYEQY
>TRBV28|TRBD1
ASSRGQGHNTIY
>TRBV7-2|-
ASSLSRGQETQY
>TRBV6-5|TRBD1
ASSTYTQGAGELF
>TRBV6-5|TRBD1
ASSKDRGRIQPQH
>TRBV7-9|TRBD1
ASSFDRGGGYT
>TRBV19|TRBD1
ASSFTGDSGNTIY
>TRBV18|TRBD2
ASSPVGLTSGSYNEQF
>TRBV2|TRBD1
ASSDNRGGTPLH
>TRBV15|TRBD1
ATSREQGGWTEAF
>TRBV5-1|TRBD1
ASSPGQVSANYGYT
>TRBV14|-
ASSRGGAVSGNTIY
>TRBV28|TRBD1
ASSQILGQGAYGYT
>TRBV14|-
ASSQRGWRSPLH
>TRBV11-3|TRBD1
ASSLTGGKDTGELF
>TRBV5-1|TRBD2
ASSLDASGGSGDEQF
>TRBV6-6|TRBD1
ASSGRDRGPGELF
>TRBV18|-
ASSPRTRKNTGELF
>TRBV9|TRBD2
ASSYRTSGANTGELF
>TRBV5-4|-
ASSSSAGLGEQY
>TRBV30|-
AWSRGGAGNQPQH
>TRBV6-6|-
ASSYSRDEKLF
>TRBV2|-
ASTRAGTKAF
>TRBV5-4|TRBD2
ASSIAGVAETQY
>TRBV7-2|-
ASSPGRNTDTQY
>TRBV18|TRBD1
ASSRQGSVEQF